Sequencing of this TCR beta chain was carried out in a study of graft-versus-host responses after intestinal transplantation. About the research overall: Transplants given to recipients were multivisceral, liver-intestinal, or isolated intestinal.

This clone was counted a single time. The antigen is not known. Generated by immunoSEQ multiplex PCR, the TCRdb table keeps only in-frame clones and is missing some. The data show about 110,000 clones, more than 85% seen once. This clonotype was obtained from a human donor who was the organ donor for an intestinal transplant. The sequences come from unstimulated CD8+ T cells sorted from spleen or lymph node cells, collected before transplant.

CDR3 amino acids: CASRPWTGDSYEQYF. In DNA form, the CDR3 reads TGCGCCAGCAGACCTTGGACAGGAGACTCCTACGAGCAGTACTTC. This sequence joins TRBV4-1 and TRBJ2-7, with TRBD1 matching 7 bases. The CDR3 runs to 15 residues. The V gene's germline CDR1 is MGHRA and CDR2 YSYEKL. The J segment lost 0 bases and the V segment lost 6 bases, leaving 8 bases of the junction unmatched.